These 16 T cell receptor beta chains were all obtained from the same sample, sequenced in a study of T-cell reconstitution after alpha-beta-depleted transplantation in children (dated by TCRdb to the mid-2010s). The library was made by PCR. The data were produced on an Illumina HiSeq 2500. TCR library preparation used molecular barcoding, with unique molecular identifiers applied to normalize quantification of the TCRbeta repertoire. TCRdb's own reprocessing of the public reads used fastp at Q25 and MiXCR and kept productive beta chains. Rows are unified per CDR3 protein, each entry keeping the most common DNA and genes. This sample is represented by about 610,000 distinct CDR3 sequences; roughly a tenth of them were singletons. The leading ten clones occupy about 4% of the sample. The source was PBMCs from the stem cell graft donor, collected from the stem cell graft. These receptors all stem from a human donor who donated a stem cell graft to a child with acute myeloid leukemia.

This clonotype has only a few counts. The chain uses TRBV27 and TRBJ2-5; D gene unclear. Trimming stripped 5 bases from V and 5 bases from J, with 24 bases between. The CDR3 contains 17 residues. Germline V gene sequence: CDR1 MNHEY, CDR2 SMNVEV (reference sequence). For the CDR3, the DNA is TGTGCCAGCAGTCCACCCTGGGCGGAACCAGCTTTGGAGACCCAGTACTTC. The encoded protein is CASSPPWAEPALETQYF.

This clonotype was seen repeatedly, ten times or more. The V and J genes are TRBV3-1 and TRBJ1-6; D is ambiguous. V was pared by 4 bases and J by 0 bases, with 4 bases between. The CDR3 spans 14 residues. The V gene's germline CDR1 is LGHDT and CDR2 YNNKEL (reference sequence). CDR3 in amino acids: CASSPSSYNSPLHF. The CDR3 DNA sequence: TGTGCCAGCAGCCCTAGCTCCTATAATTCACCCCTCCACTTT.

The sample holds a few counts of this clonotype. The rearrangement uses TRBV6-1 and TRBJ2-1; the match to TRBD1 covers 8 bases. Germline assignment: CDR1 MNHNS and CDR2 SASEGT. Germline trimming cut 3 bases from V and 7 bases from J; bases unmatched to any gene: 11. The CDR3 runs to 16 residues. CDR3 sequence: CASSDEWQGARNEQFF. In DNA form, the CDR3 reads TGTGCCAGCAGTGATGAATGGCAGGGGGCGCGAAATGAGCAGTTCTTC.

The chain joins TRBV12-3 or TRBV12-4 to TRBJ2-6; perhaps TRBD1 as D (5 bases). The CDR3 totals 15 residues. Trimming removed 5 bases from V and 1 base from J, with 9 bases in between. CDR3 DNA sequence: TGTGCCAGCAGTGGCTCAGGGTCTGGGGCCAACGTCCTGACTTTC. Translated: CASSGSGSGANVLTF.

This clonotype occurred a few times. The chain joins TRBV21-1 to TRBJ2-3. TRBV21-1 has pseudogene status. The CDR3 totals 15 residues. In nucleotides, the CDR3 is TGTGCCAGCAGCCCCATCAGCCCTGGCACAGATACGCAGTATTTT. Its translation: CASSPISPGTDTQYF.

This clonotype was seen a handful of times. The rearrangement links TRBV5-1 to TRBJ2-2; a weak D match, TRBD2 (6 bases). CDR1 is SGHRS and CDR2 is YFSETQ in the germline V gene. The CDR3 loop spans 16 amino acids. Trimming removed 4 bases at V and 5 bases at J, with 18 bases between. The CDR3 DNA follows: TGCGCCAGCAGCCTAGTCCCCGGGACTGGGACCGGGGAGCTGTTTTTT. It codes for CASSLVPGTGTGELFF.

There are many counts of this clonotype. The chain employs TRBV20-1 and TRBJ1-5; D gene ambiguous. The CDR3 contains 14 residues. Per the germline V gene, CDR1 is DFQATT and CDR2 is SNEGSKA (reference sequence). Trimming took 6 bases from V and 2 from J, leaving 14 bases between them. CDR3 amino acids: CSAITKWGNQPQHF. DNA for the CDR3: TGCAGTGCCATAACAAAGTGGGGCAATCAGCCCCAGCATTTT.

This clonotype came up many times. The chain recombines TRBV12-3 or TRBV12-4 with TRBJ1-3; tentatively, D is TRBD1 (6 bases). The ends were cut back, 3 bases at V and 3 bases at J, with 9 bases in the middle. The CDR3 is 14 amino acids. In DNA, the CDR3 is TGTGCCAGCAGTTTGGGACAAGGTGGAAACACCATATATTTT. It encodes CASSLGQGGNTIYF.

This clonotype was found many times. V is TRBV6-5 and J is TRBJ2-3; possibly TRBD1 for D (7 bases). The length of the CDR3 is 15 residues. Trimming took off 2 bases at V and 3 bases at J, with 12 bases between the two ends. Looked up from germline, CDR1 is MNHEY and CDR2 is SVGAGI. CDR3 nucleotide sequence: TGTGCCAGCAGTTACACGACAGGGACTACAGATACGCAGTATTTT. This gives the protein CASSYTTGTTDTQYF.

Only a few counts were recorded for this clonotype. This chain connects TRBV30 to TRBJ2-7; 8 bases align to TRBD1. CDR3 length: 14 residues. Germline CDR1 reads GTSNPN; CDR2 reads SVGIG (reference sequence). V dropped 4 bases and J dropped 2; count of bases not matched to a gene: 7. The chain's CDR3 is CAWTGGTGPYEQYF. The CDR3 DNA reads as TGTGCCTGGACTGGGGGGACAGGCCCCTACGAGCAGTACTTC.

This chain links TRBV21-1 with TRBJ1-5. TRBV21-1 is marked as a pseudogene. CDR3 size: 15 residues. As DNA, the CDR3 is TGTGCCAGCAGCAAAGACCCCAGAGGTTATCAGCCCCAGCATTTT. This codes for CASSKDPRGYQPQHF.

This clonotype showed up just a few times. The chain couples TRBV3-1 to TRBJ1-5; 8 positions agree with TRBD1. The CDR3 consists of 15 residues. Looked up from germline, CDR1 is LGHDT and CDR2 is YNNKEL (reference sequence). The V gene end was trimmed by 0 bases and the J gene end by 6 bases; junction bases not matched to a gene: 4. For the CDR3, the DNA is TGTGCCAGCAGCCAAGACAGGGGGCTTGGTCAGCCCCAGCATTTT. Protein sequence: CASSQDRGLGQPQHF. Variable domain in full (rest from reference TRBV3-1 and TRBJ1-5): DTAVSQTPKYLVTQMGNDKSIKCEQNLGHDTMYWYKQDSKKFLKIMFSYNNKELIINETVPNRFSPKSPDKAHLNLHINSLELGDSAVYFCASSQDRGLGQPQHFGDGTRLSIL.

CDR3 in amino acids: CASKPRQGYEQYF. The DNA of the CDR3 is TGTGCCAGCAAGCCACGCCAGGGATACGAGCAGTACTTC. The rearrangement joins TRBV7-2 to TRBJ2-7; weak D call: TRBD1 (5 bases). V was shortened by 7 bases and J by 4 bases, with 14 bases between the two germline ends. The CDR3 has 13 residues. Per the germline V gene, CDR1 is SGHTA and CDR2 is FQGNSA.

The chain uses TRBV3-1 and TRBJ1-2; D unresolved. Germline V gives CDR1 LGHDT, CDR2 YNNKEL (reference sequence). V lost 2 bases and J lost 7, with 11 bases in between. CDR3 length: 13 amino acids. The CDR3 loop is CASSQIYSGGYTF. The CDR3, as DNA: TGTGCCAGCAGCCAAATTTATTCAGGTGGCTACACCTTC.

Only a few counts were recorded for this clonotype. The V and J genes are TRBV5-1 and TRBJ2-5, with D perhaps matching TRBD2 (6 bases). V shed 5 bases and J shed 7 bases, with 18 bases lying between them. Germline-derived CDR1 and CDR2 are SGHRS and YFSETQ. The CDR3 runs 14 residues. As DNA, the CDR3 is TGCGCCAGCAGGGATGCCCCTTCCGGGGGGACCCAGTACTTC. Translating it yields CASRDAPSGGTQYF.

This clonotype was recorded many times. The chain has TRBV10-3 and TRBJ2-2; perhaps TRBD1 as D (5 bases). In germline, CDR1 is ENHRY, CDR2 SYGVKD. V shed 6 bases and J shed 6 bases, with 5 bases lying between them. The CDR3 has 11 amino acids. CDR3 amino acids: CAIRGPGELFF. CDR3 DNA sequence: TGTGCCATCAGGGGGCCCGGGGAGCTGTTTTTT.